This entry describes one T cell receptor (beta chain). Its antigen is currently unknown. A far larger clone is one nucleotide away, so this likely arose from a read error. Germline assignment: CDR1 MRHNA and CDR2 SNTAGT. This CDR3 comprises 17 residues. The V end lost 7 bases, the J end lost 6 bases, and 24 bases lay between the germline ends. This sample was included in a study of prognosis after radiotherapy for stage I lung cancer. Study details: Recruitment took place in Nanjing, China, where patients with stage I non-small cell lung cancer were enrolled between April 2018 and early 2019.

Genomic DNA provided the template from which TCR beta CDR3 was amplified by two-round multiplex PCR. First-round PCR, the initial amplification, used primers specific to each TRBV and TRBJ gene. Each CDR3 protein is one row after TCRdb ran MiXCR on the multiplex PCR reads. The table lists about 14,000 distinct CDR3 sequences, around half of them singletons. Overall study results and limits: Lower post-radiation Shannon entropy was seen in patients who went on to develop distant metastases.

V gene TRBV6-4 combines with J gene TRBJ2-2, with TRBD2 as a possible D gene (7 bases). Specimen: PBMCs, collected before or after stereotactic body radiation therapy (not recorded which). The clonotype comes from a donor aged 50 or older with non-small cell lung cancer. In DNA form, the CDR3 reads TGTGCCAGCAACGCAAGGGGGGGACTATCGGGAGCCGGGGAGCTGTTTTTT. Protein sequence: CASNARGGLSGAGELFF.